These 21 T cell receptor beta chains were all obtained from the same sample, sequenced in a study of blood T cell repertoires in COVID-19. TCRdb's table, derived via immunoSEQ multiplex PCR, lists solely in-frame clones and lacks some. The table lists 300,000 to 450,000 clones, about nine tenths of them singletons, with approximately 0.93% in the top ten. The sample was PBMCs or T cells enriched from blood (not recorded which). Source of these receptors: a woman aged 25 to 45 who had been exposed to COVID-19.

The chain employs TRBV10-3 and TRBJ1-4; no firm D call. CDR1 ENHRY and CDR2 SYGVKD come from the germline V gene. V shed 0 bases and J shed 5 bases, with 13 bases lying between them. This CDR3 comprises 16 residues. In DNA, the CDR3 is TGTGCCATCAGTGAGTCGTCGGTCGGTGCGAATGAAAAACTGTTTTTT. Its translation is CAISESSVGANEKLFF.

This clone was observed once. This CDR3 is CASRDDPWGEDEQFF. The CDR3 DNA reads as TGTGCCAGCAGGGACGACCCTTGGGGGGAGGATGAGCAGTTCTTC. The chain has TRBV28 and TRBJ2-1; weak D call: TRBD2 (6 bases). The V gene's germline CDR1 is MDHEN and CDR2 SYDVKM. V was trimmed by 6 bases and J by 8 bases, leaving 20 bases between them. The CDR3 contains 15 residues.

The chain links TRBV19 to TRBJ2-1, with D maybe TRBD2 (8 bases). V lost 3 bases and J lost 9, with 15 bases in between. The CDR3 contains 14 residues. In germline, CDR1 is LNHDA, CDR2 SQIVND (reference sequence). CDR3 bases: TGTGCCAGTAGTATCACAGGGGCGGGGGGTGAGCAGTTCTTC. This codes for CASSITGAGGEQFF.

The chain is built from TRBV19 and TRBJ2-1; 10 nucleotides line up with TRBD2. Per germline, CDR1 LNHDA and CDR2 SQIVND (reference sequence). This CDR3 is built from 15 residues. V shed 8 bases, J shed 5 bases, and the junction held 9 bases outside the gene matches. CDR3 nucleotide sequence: TGTGCCAGTCGACTCACTAGCGGGAACAACAATGAGCAGTTCTTC. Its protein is CASRLTSGNNNEQFF.

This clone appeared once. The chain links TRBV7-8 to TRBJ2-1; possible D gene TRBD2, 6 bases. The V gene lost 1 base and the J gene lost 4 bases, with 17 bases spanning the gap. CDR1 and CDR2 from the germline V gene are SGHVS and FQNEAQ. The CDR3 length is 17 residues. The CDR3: CASSLGFETRPYNEQFF. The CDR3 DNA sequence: TGTGCCAGCAGCTTAGGATTTGAGACTAGACCTTACAATGAGCAGTTCTTC.

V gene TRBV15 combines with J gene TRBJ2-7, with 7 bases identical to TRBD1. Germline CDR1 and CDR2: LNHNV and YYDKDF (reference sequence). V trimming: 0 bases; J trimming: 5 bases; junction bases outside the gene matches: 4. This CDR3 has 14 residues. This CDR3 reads CATSRDQGTDEQYF. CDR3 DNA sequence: TGTGCCACCAGCAGAGACCAAGGGACAGACGAGCAGTACTTC.

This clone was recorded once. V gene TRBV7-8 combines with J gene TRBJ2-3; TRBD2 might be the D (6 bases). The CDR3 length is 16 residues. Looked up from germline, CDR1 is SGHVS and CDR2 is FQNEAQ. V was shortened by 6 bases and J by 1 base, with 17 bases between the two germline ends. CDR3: CASSRLGGRGTDTQYF. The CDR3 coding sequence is TGTGCCAGCAGTCGCCTGGGGGGTAGGGGCACAGATACGCAGTATTTT. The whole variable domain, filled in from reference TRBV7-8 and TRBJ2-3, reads GAGVSQSPRYKVAKRGQDVALRCDPISGHVSLFWYQQALGQGPEFLTYFQNEAQLDKSGLPSDRFFAERPEGSVSTLKIQRTQQEDSAVYLCASSRLGGRGTDTQYFGPGTRLTVL.

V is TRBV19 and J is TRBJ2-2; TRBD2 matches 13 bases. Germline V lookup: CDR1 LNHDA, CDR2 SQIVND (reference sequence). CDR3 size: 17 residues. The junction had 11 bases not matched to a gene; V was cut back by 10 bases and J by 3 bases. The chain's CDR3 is CANTSGLAGEHTGELFF. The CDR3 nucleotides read TGTGCCAACACTTCCGGACTAGCGGGAGAGCACACCGGGGAGCTGTTTTTT. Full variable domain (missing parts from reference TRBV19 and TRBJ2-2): DGGITQSPKYLFRKEGQNVTLSCEQNLNHDAMYWYRQDPGQGLRLIYYSQIVNDFQKGDIAEGYSVSREKKESFPLTVTSAQKNPTAFYLCANTSGLAGEHTGELFFGEGSRLTVL.

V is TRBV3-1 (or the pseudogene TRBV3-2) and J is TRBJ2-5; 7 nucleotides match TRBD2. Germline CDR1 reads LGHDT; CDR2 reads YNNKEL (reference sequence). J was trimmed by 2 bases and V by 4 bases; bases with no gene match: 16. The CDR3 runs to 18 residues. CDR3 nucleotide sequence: TGTGCCAGCAGCCCAAGGCGGGGGATAGGGGCCCTACAAGAGACCCAGTACTTC. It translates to CASSPRRGIGALQETQYF.

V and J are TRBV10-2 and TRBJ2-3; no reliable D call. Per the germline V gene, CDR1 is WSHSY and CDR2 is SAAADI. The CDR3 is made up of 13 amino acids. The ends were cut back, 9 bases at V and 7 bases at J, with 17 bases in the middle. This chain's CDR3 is CASSSTRSYTQYF. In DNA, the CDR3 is TGCGCCAGTTCATCAACTCGATCCTATACGCAGTATTTT.

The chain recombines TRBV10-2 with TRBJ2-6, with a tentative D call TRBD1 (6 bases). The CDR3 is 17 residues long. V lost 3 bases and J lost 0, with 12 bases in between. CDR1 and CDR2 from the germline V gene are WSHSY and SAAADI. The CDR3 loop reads CASSDSGASSGANVLTF. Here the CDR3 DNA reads TGCGCCAGCAGTGACTCAGGGGCGAGCTCTGGGGCCAACGTCCTGACTTTC.

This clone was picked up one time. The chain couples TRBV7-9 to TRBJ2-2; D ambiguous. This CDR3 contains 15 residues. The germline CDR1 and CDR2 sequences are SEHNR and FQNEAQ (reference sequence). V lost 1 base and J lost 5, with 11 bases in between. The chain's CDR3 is CASSLVSVLTGELFF. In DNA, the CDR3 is TGTGCCAGCAGCTTAGTCTCGGTTCTAACCGGGGAGCTGTTTTTT.

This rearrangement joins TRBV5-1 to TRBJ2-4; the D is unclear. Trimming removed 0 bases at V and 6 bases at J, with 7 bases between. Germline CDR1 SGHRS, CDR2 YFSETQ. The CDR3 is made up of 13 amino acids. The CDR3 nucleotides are TGCGCCAGCAGCTTGGGGGCTATAAACATTCAGTACTTC. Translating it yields CASSLGAINIQYF.

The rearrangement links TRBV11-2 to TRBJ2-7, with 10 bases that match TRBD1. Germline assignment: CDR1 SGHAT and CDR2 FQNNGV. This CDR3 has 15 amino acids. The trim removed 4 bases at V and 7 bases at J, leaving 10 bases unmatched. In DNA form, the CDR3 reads TGTGCCAGCAGCTCGACAGGGGGCTGGGGTCCAGAGCAGTACTTC. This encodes CASSSTGGWGPEQYF.

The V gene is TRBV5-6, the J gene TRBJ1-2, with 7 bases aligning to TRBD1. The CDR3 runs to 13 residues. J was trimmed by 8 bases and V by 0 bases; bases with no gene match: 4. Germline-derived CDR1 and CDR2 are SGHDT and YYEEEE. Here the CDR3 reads CASSLVRGFGYTF. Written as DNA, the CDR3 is TGTGCCAGCAGCTTGGTCAGGGGGTTCGGCTACACCTTC.

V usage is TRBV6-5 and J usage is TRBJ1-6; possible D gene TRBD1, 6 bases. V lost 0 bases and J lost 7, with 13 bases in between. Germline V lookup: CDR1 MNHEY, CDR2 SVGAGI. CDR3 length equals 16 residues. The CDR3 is CASSYSRDMGNSPLHF. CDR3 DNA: TGTGCCAGCAGTTACTCACGGGACATGGGAAATTCACCCCTCCACTTT.

CDR3 amino acids: CASSLASAHSYEQYF. The CDR3 DNA reads as TGCGCCAGCAGCTTGGCTAGCGCCCATTCCTACGAGCAGTACTTC. The chain links TRBV5-1 to TRBJ2-7, with D perhaps TRBD2 (6 bases). CDR1 SGHRS and CDR2 YFSETQ come from the germline V gene. Trimming removed 0 bases from V and 1 base from J, with 11 bases in between. The CDR3 extends over 15 amino acids.

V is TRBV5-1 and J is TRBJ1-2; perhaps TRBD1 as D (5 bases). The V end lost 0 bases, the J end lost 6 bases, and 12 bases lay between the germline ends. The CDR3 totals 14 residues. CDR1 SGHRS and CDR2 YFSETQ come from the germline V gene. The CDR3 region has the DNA TGCGCCAGCAGCTTGGACGGGGGGAGGGATGGCTACACCTTC. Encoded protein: CASSLDGGRDGYTF. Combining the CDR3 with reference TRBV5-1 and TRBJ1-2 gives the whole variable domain KAGVTQTPRYLIKTRGQQVTLSCSPISGHRSVSWYQQTPGQGLQFLFEYFSETQRNKGNFPGRFSGRQFSNSRSEMNVSTLELGDSALYLCASSLDGGRDGYTFGSGTRLTVV.

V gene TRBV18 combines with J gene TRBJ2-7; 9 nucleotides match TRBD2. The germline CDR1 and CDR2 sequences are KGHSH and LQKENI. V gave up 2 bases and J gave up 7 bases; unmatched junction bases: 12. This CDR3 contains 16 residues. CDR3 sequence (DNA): TGTGCCAGCTCACCAATATTGACTAGCGGTCCGATGGAGCAGTACTTC. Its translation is CASSPILTSGPMEQYF.

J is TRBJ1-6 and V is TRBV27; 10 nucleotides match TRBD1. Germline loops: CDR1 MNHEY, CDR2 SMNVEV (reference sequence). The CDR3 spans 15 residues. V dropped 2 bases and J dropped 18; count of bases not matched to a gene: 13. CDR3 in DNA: TGTGCCAGCAGTTTAAAGTCCGGGACAGGGGTGAAACCCCACTTT. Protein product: CASSLKSGTGVKPHF.

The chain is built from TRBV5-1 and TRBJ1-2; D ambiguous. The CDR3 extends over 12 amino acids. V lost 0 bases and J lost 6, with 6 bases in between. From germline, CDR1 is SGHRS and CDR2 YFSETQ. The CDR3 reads CASSLGGNGYTF. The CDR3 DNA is TGCGCCAGCAGCTTGGGAGGGAATGGCTACACCTTC.